The rows below give T cell receptor beta chains drawn from one sample of a study of shared clonotypes between healthy human individuals. The protocol was immunoSEQ multiplex PCR, while the TCRdb copy is restricted to in-frame clones and leaves out a portion. The sample holds some 2,100,000 clones, approximately 95% seen once. Sequencing was carried out using naive CD4+ T cells sorted from blood. These receptors all stem from a man between 18 and 29 years old in good health. The CDR3 runs from the conserved cysteine through the conserved F or W. D genes are given only for firm matches. Not all rows give a size; the values are once, few, many and, for expanded clones, a class.

D: .; V: TRBV14; J: TRBJ1-3; size: .; DNA: TGTGCCAGCAGCCAAGGCGGCAGCACCCGCGGAAACACCATATATTTT; CDR3: CASSQGGSTRGNTIYF
D: .; V: TRBV28; J: TRBJ2-7; size: .; DNA: TGTGCCAGCAGTTGGGACGTATACTACGAGCAGTACTTC; CDR3: CASSWDVYYEQYF
D: TRBD2; V: TRBV7-2; J: TRBJ2-5; size: .; DNA: TGTGCCAGCAGCGCGGCTAGCGGGAGCGTGGAGACCCAGTACTTC; CDR3: CASSAASGSVETQYF
D: .; V: TRBV30; J: TRBJ2-7; size: .; DNA: TGTGCCTGGACTTTAGGGGAAAAAGGCGAGCAGTACTTC; CDR3: CAWTLGEKGEQYF
D: TRBD1; V: TRBV5-8; J: TRBJ2-5; size: .; DNA: TGTGCCAGCAGCTTGAGGGCAGGGGGAGAGACCCAGTACTTC; CDR3: CASSLRAGGETQYF
D: .; V: TRBV4-1; J: TRBJ1-4; size: .; DNA: TGCGCCAGCAGCCAGGCGGGACTGAGAAATGAAAAACTGTTTTTT; CDR3: CASSQAGLRNEKLFF
D: TRBD2; V: TRBV6-5; J: TRBJ2-3; size: once; DNA: TGTGCCAGCAGTTTTATAGCGGGAGGGAGCACAGATACGCAGTATTTT; CDR3: CASSFIAGGSTDTQYF
D: .; V: TRBV2; J: TRBJ2-5; size: .; DNA: TGTGCCAGCAGCGAGGGACAAAGTGAGGTTTTCTGTACCCAGTACTTC; CDR3: CASSEGQSEVFCTQYF
D: .; V: TRBV2; J: TRBJ1-2; size: .; DNA: TGTGCCAGCAGCGTGGGACGCCCCTATGGCTACACCTTC; CDR3: CASSVGRPYGYTF
D: .; V: TRBV18; J: TRBJ1-3; size: .; DNA: TGTGCCAGCTCACCGGGGAGGGGCACTGGAAACACCATATATTTT; CDR3: CASSPGRGTGNTIYF
D: .; V: TRBV15; J: TRBJ2-5; size: once; DNA: TGTGCCACCGCCCGGCGAGGCTCCCAAGAGACCCAGTACTTC; CDR3: CATARRGSQETQYF
D: TRBD1; V: TRBV5-4; J: TRBJ2-6; size: .; DNA: TGTGCCAGCAGCCGGGACAGGGCTGGGGCCAACGTCCTGACTTTC; CDR3: CASSRDRAGANVLTF
D: .; V: TRBV5-6; J: TRBJ2-7; size: .; DNA: TGTGCCAGCAGCTTGGGGGGGCGAGGCTCCTACGAGCAGTACTTC; CDR3: CASSLGGRGSYEQYF
D: TRBD1; V: TRBV28; J: TRBJ2-7; size: .; DNA: TGTGCCAGCAGCCTACTGAGTGGGACAGGGAAGGGCGAGCAGTACTTC; CDR3: CASSLLSGTGKGEQYF
D: .; V: TRBV28; J: TRBJ1-3; size: .; DNA: TGTGCCAGCAGCTCCTCCTGGGGGGATAGATCTGGAAACACCATATATTTT; CDR3: CASSSSWGDRSGNTIYF
D: TRBD1; V: TRBV2; J: TRBJ2-7; size: .; DNA: TGTGCCAGCAGTGGGCGGACAGGGGGTAGCTACGAGCAGTACTTC; CDR3: CASSGRTGGSYEQYF
D: .; V: TRBV30; J: TRBJ2-6; size: .; DNA: TGTGCCTGGACCACCGGGACTGTCAGCTCTGGGGCCAACGTCCTGACTTTC; CDR3: CAWTTGTVSSGANVLTF
D: TRBD2; V: TRBV4-3; J: TRBJ2-3; size: .; DNA: TGCGCCAGCAGCCAAGATGACGGGGGGAGGGGCACAGATACGCAGTATTTT; CDR3: CASSQDDGGRGTDTQYF
D: .; V: TRBV15; J: TRBJ1-2; size: few; DNA: TGTGCCACCAGCGATCAGGGCGTCGGGGATGGCTACACCTTC; CDR3: CATSDQGVGDGYTF
D: TRBD1; V: TRBV30; J: TRBJ1-2; size: .; DNA: TGTGCCTCAGGGACAGCCTCCTCCTCGGGTGGCTACACCTTC; CDR3: CASGTASSSGGYTF
D: TRBD1; V: TRBV15; J: TRBJ2-7; size: .; DNA: TGTGCCACCAGCAGGGGACAGGGGCCTTCCTACGAGCAGTACTTC; CDR3: CATSRGQGPSYEQYF
D: .; V: TRBV4-2; J: TRBJ1-1; size: .; DNA: TGTGCCAGCAGCCACACAGGCTCGAACACTGAAGCTTTCTTT; CDR3: CASSHTGSNTEAFF
D: TRBD2; V: TRBV5-5; J: TRBJ2-5; size: .; DNA: TGTGCCAGCAGCTCGGGACTAGCGGGGCTGGGAGAGACCCAGTACTTC; CDR3: CASSSGLAGLGETQYF
D: .; V: TRBV27; J: TRBJ2-7; size: .; DNA: TGTGCCAGCAGTTTCGGGGAGCCTGACCTCTACGAGCAGTACTTC; CDR3: CASSFGEPDLYEQYF
D: .; V: TRBV30; J: TRBJ1-2; size: .; DNA: TGTGCCTCCCTGAGGTATAACTATGGCTACACCTTC; CDR3: CASLRYNYGYTF
D: TRBD1; V: TRBV29-1; J: TRBJ1-5; size: .; DNA: TGCAGCGTTGTAGGGACAGGTGGGCTTGGCAATCAGCCCCAGCATTTT; CDR3: CSVVGTGGLGNQPQHF
D: TRBD1; V: TRBV7-9; J: TRBJ2-2; size: .; DNA: TGTGCCAGCAGCTTATCTGGGACAGGGGTCACCGGGGAGCTGTTTTTT; CDR3: CASSLSGTGVTGELFF
D: .; V: TRBV9; J: TRBJ1-6; size: .; DNA: TGTGCCAGCAGCCCGCAACAGGGAATGAATTCACCCCTCCACTTT; CDR3: CASSPQQGMNSPLHF
D: .; V: TRBV6-5; J: TRBJ1-1; size: .; DNA: TGTGCCAGCAGTTTTGGGGGAACAGTGAACACTGAAGCTTTCTTT; CDR3: CASSFGGTVNTEAFF
D: .; V: TRBV6-1; J: TRBJ2-7; size: .; DNA: TGTGCCAGCAGTGAAGACGTCGGGGGCCAAGTTTACGAGCAGTACTTC; CDR3: CASSEDVGGQVYEQYF
D: .; V: TRBV30; J: TRBJ1-2; size: .; DNA: TGTGCCTGGGGGGAAGGACAGTCGGCTGGCTACACCTTC; CDR3: CAWGEGQSAGYTF
D: .; V: TRBV6-5; J: TRBJ1-2; size: .; DNA: TGTGCCAGCTCGGAGCGGGGCTATGGCTACACCTTC; CDR3: CASSERGYGYTF
D: .; V: TRBV12-2; J: TRBJ2-2; size: once; DNA: TGTGCAAGTCGCTCCAGGGAGGGCCCCACCGGGGAGCTGTTTTTT; CDR3: CASRSREGPTGELFF
D: TRBD2; V: TRBV7-2; J: TRBJ2-3; size: .; DNA: TGTGCCAGCAGCTTACTCCCCGGAGGGCTAGCGGGTGCAGATACGCAGTATTTT; CDR3: CASSLLPGGLAGADTQYF
D: .; V: TRBV10-1; J: TRBJ2-5; size: .; DNA: TGCGCCAGCAGTGAGTCCCGGGACGACCGGATTCAGACCCAGTACTTC; CDR3: CASSESRDDRIQTQYF
D: .; V: TRBV18; J: TRBJ1-2; size: .; DNA: TGTGCCAGCTCACCACCGGAGGGAGCTAACTATGGCTACACCTTC; CDR3: CASSPPEGANYGYTF
D: .; V: TRBV6-6; J: TRBJ1-1; size: .; DNA: TGTGCCGTAGCGGGGATTTCGTACACTGAAGCTTTCTTT; CDR3: CAVAGISYTEAFF
D: .; V: TRBV10-3; J: TRBJ2-1; size: .; DNA: TGTGCCATCAGTGAGTCCCTACTCCCGGAGCAGTTCTTC; CDR3: CAISESLLPEQFF
D: .; V: TRBV11-2; J: TRBJ2-1; size: .; DNA: TGTGCCAGCAGCTCAACTAGTTTCTACAATGAGCAGTTCTTC; CDR3: CASSSTSFYNEQFF
D: .; V: TRBV6-5; J: TRBJ2-7; size: .; DNA: TGTGCCAGCAGACAGCAGGGTGGCTACGAGCAGTACTTC; CDR3: CASRQQGGYEQYF
D: TRBD1; V: TRBV4-3; J: TRBJ2-7; size: .; DNA: TGCGCCAGCAGCCCCCGGTGGACAGGGAAACCCTACGAGCAGTACTTC; CDR3: CASSPRWTGKPYEQYF
D: TRBD2; V: TRBV4-1; J: TRBJ2-1; size: once; DNA: TGCGCCAGCAGCCAAGTTAGGCGCGGGTTTACTAGCGCGGATGAGCAGTTCTTC; CDR3: CASSQVRRGFTSADEQFF
D: .; V: TRBV6-5; J: TRBJ1-5; size: .; DNA: TGTGCCAGCAGTTACTCGAAAGGGAACCAGCCCCAGCATTTT; CDR3: CASSYSKGNQPQHF
D: .; V: TRBV6-5; J: TRBJ2-6; size: .; DNA: TGTGCCAGCCAGAGGGACAACGTCCTGACTTTC; CDR3: CASQRDNVLTF
D: TRBD1; V: TRBV4-3; J: TRBJ2-1; size: .; DNA: TGCGCCAGCAGCCACCACGGCGGACAGGGGACGGGTAATGAGCAGTTCTTC; CDR3: CASSHHGGQGTGNEQFF
D: .; V: TRBV2; J: TRBJ1-1; size: once; DNA: TGTGCCAGCAGTCGGGGCTGGCCAGCTTTCTTT; CDR3: CASSRGWPAFF
D: .; V: TRBV5-6; J: TRBJ2-2; size: .; DNA: TGTGCCAGCCGATCTCGACCAGGGTCCGGGGAGCTGTTTTTT; CDR3: CASRSRPGSGELFF
D: TRBD2; V: TRBV5-6; J: TRBJ2-3; size: .; DNA: TGTGCCAGCAGCTCACGACTAGCGGGAGGGTCAGATACGCAGTATTTT; CDR3: CASSSRLAGGSDTQYF
D: .; V: TRBV4-1; J: TRBJ1-2; size: .; DNA: TGCGCCAGCAGCCAAGATCATGGCGTTAACTATGGCTACACCTTC; CDR3: CASSQDHGVNYGYTF
D: TRBD1; V: TRBV6-6; J: TRBJ1-4; size: .; DNA: TGTGCCAGCAACCACCGGGACAGCAATGAAAAACTGTTTTTT; CDR3: CASNHRDSNEKLFF
D: TRBD2; V: TRBV7-8; J: TRBJ2-1; size: .; DNA: TGTGCCAGCAGCTTAAGACTAGCGGGAGTGGGTGAGCAGTTCTTC; CDR3: CASSLRLAGVGEQFF
D: .; V: TRBV11-2; J: TRBJ1-4; size: .; DNA: TGTGCCAGCAGCTTCCTTGGACAGCAAAATGAAAAACTGTTTTTT; CDR3: CASSFLGQQNEKLFF
D: TRBD2; V: TRBV7-2; J: TRBJ2-7; size: .; DNA: TGTGCCAGCAGCTCCTCTAGCGGTAGCTCCTACGAGCAGTACTTC; CDR3: CASSSSSGSSYEQYF
D: .; V: TRBV28; J: TRBJ1-2; size: .; DNA: TGTGCCAGCAGTCCTCCTTCGGGGTTCTATGGCTACACCTTC; CDR3: CASSPPSGFYGYTF
D: .; V: TRBV28; J: TRBJ1-3; size: .; DNA: TGTGCCAGCAGTTTTTTCTCGGCAGGCTACTCTGGAAACACCATATATTTT; CDR3: CASSFFSAGYSGNTIYF